A single sample gave rise to the 32 T cell receptor beta chains below, sequenced in a study of low-dose radiotherapy and immunotherapy resistance in tumors. Time point defined: before trial treatment. TRAV- and TRBV-specific primers were used for first-strand cDNA, which covered alpha and beta chains. PCR amplification of the TCRs was performed with Phusion for 20 PCR cycles, and it relied on a constant-region primer together with a V-primer adapter. TCRdb redid the calling of the reads with MiXCR, one entry per CDR3 protein. The profile shows approximately 90,000 distinct CDR3 sequences, around 17% of them singletons. The sample was PBMCs, taken before treatment. These receptors were collected from a male donor with prostate cancer.

In its sample, this clonotype was seen many times. The chain couples TRBV5-1 to TRBJ1-4; a weak D match, TRBD1 (6 bases). Germline V gene sequence: CDR1 SGHRS, CDR2 YFSETQ. The V gene lost 0 bases and the J gene lost 6 bases, with 21 bases spanning the gap. CDR3 size: 18 residues. CDR3 sequence (DNA): TGCGCCAGCAGCTTGGCCGGCAGGGGCGTTTCTCTGGATGAAAAACTGTTTTTT. Its translation is CASSLAGRGVSLDEKLFF.

This clonotype was seen at least ten times. The V and J genes are TRBV6-5 and TRBJ1-2; perhaps TRBD1 as D (5 bases). V was clipped by 0 bases and J by 7 bases, with 9 bases between them. CDR3 length equals 13 residues. The germline gives CDR1 MNHEY, CDR2 SVGAGI. The CDR3 sequence is CASSYSGRGGYTF. The CDR3 bases are TGTGCCAGCAGTTACTCTGGTAGGGGTGGCTACACCTTC.

In this sample, this clonotype turned up many times. This sequence joins TRBV29-1 and TRBJ2-2; D remains unclear. With 7 bases removed from V and 3 bases from J, the gap between germline ends came to 12 bases. The CDR3 length is 13 residues. Per the germline V gene, CDR1 is SQVTM and CDR2 is ANQGSEA. Here the CDR3 DNA reads TGCAGCGCACGAACAGCTCACACCGGGGAGCTGTTTTTT. Amino acids: CSARTAHTGELFF.

This clonotype has at least ten counts. V is TRBV3-1 and J is TRBJ2-1; tentatively, D is TRBD2 (7 bases). CDR3 length equals 17 residues. V dropped 1 base and J dropped 4 bases, with 17 bases sitting between them. Germline CDR1 LGHDT, CDR2 YNNKEL (reference sequence). CDR3 sequence (DNA): TGTGCCAGCAGCCAAGGAGGGGGGGGGGACCTGTACAATGAGCAGTTCTTC. Amino acids: CASSQGGGGDLYNEQFF.

In the case of this clonotype: This likely traces to a read error, being one base from a far larger clone. The chain recombines TRBV6-8 with TRBJ2-2; 7 bases are shared with TRBD1. The CDR3 is 15 amino acids. Germline V gene data show CDR1 as MNHGY and CDR2 as SAAAGT. In DNA form, the CDR3 reads TGTGCCATCCGGTCCGGGACAGCAAACACCGGGGAGCTGCTTTTT. Translated: CAIRSGTANTGELLF.

Ten or more counts support this clonotype. V is TRBV11-2 and J is TRBJ2-3; a weak D match, TRBD2 (7 bases). This CDR3 has 15 residues. V dropped 5 bases and J dropped 6 bases, with 18 bases sitting between them. CDR1 is SGHAT and CDR2 is FQNNGV in the germline V gene. CDR3 DNA sequence: TGTGCCAGCAGCCCCGCGGGGGCGCGGTGGGATACGCAGTATTTT. Its translation is CASSPAGARWDTQYF.

In its sample, this clonotype was seen many times. CDR3 residues: CSARDSGGADIGELFF. The DNA for the CDR3 is TGCAGTGCTAGAGATAGCGGGGGGGCCGATATCGGGGAGCTGTTTTTT. The rearrangement joins TRBV20-1 to TRBJ2-2, with TRBD2 matching over 11 bases. V lost 0 bases, J lost 7 bases, and 7 bases stayed unmatched. The CDR3 is made up of 16 amino acids. Germline V gene sequence: CDR1 DFQATT, CDR2 SNEGSKA (reference sequence).

This clonotype was picked up many times. The chain carries TRBV5-1 and TRBJ2-3; the D is unclear. CDR1 is SGHRS, CDR2 YFSETQ, per germline. The CDR3 contains 14 residues. V was cut by 0 bases and J by 4 bases, with 9 bases left in between. The CDR3 region is CASSLGLDADTQYF. For the CDR3, the DNA is TGCGCCAGCAGCTTGGGATTAGACGCAGATACGCAGTATTTT.

This clonotype was recorded at least ten times. The chain combines TRBV13 with TRBJ1-2; no clear D gene. Germline lookup yields CDR1 PRHDT and CDR2 FYEKMQ (reference sequence). The CDR3 covers 12 residues. V gave up 5 bases and J gave up 7 bases, with 11 bases separating them. The CDR3 DNA reads as TGTGCCAGCAGCCGGGGAGGTTCTGGCTACACCTTC. This codes for CASSRGGSGYTF.

In regard to this clonotype: This sequence is one base from a far larger clone and is likely a read error. The chain combines TRBV6-2 or TRBV6-3 with TRBJ2-7; no reliable D call. CDR1 is MNHEY, CDR2 SVGEGT, per germline. Trimming removed 5 bases from V and 7 bases from J, with 15 bases in between. CDR3 size: 13 residues. The CDR3 protein is CASSQLFSDEQYF. The DNA of the CDR3 is TGTGCCAGCAGTCAACTATTCTCGGATGAGCAGTACTTC.

This clonotype was seen a single time. The chain combines TRBV11-1 with TRBJ1-6; D is perhaps TRBD1 (6 bases). V dropped 5 bases and J dropped 6 bases, with 11 bases sitting between them. This CDR3 contains 14 residues. The V gene's germline CDR1 is SGHAT and CDR2 FQDESV (reference sequence). The CDR3 loop is CASSVDRINSPLHF. CDR3 DNA: TGTGCCAGCAGCGTGGACAGAATTAATTCACCCCTCCACTTT.

This clonotype has a count of ten or more. The V call is TRBV12-3 or TRBV12-4, the J call TRBJ2-7, with D maybe TRBD2 (5 bases). This CDR3 has 14 residues. With 11 bases removed from V and 3 bases from J, the gap between germline ends came to 20 bases. CDR3 DNA: TGTGCCTCTCCCGAAGGACTTACAGTCTACGAGCAGTACTTC. Translated, it gives CASPEGLTVYEQYF.

This clonotype was picked up a small number of times. The V gene is TRBV9, the J gene TRBJ2-3, with 10 bases fitting TRBD1. The CDR3 contains 15 residues. In germline, CDR1 is SGDLS, CDR2 YYNGEE. V gave up 6 bases and J gave up 2 bases; unmatched junction bases: 6. CDR3 nucleotides: TGTGCCAGCACCAGTGGGACAGGGGTCACAGATACGCAGTATTTT. Residues: CASTSGTGVTDTQYF.

With respect to this clonotype: One base separates it from a far larger clone, so it is likely a read error. J is TRBJ2-1 and V is TRBV6-5; D possibly corresponds to TRBD2 (6 bases). This CDR3 has 17 residues. V dropped 5 bases and J dropped 5 bases, with 22 bases sitting between them. Per the germline V gene, CDR1 is MNHEY and CDR2 is SVGAGI. The CDR3, as DNA: TGTGCCAGCAGTGAACCGTGCCCGGGACTCGAGAACAATGAGCAGTTCTTC. Its protein is CASSEPCPGLENNEQFF.

Ten or more counts support this clonotype. V usage is TRBV4-2 and J usage is TRBJ1-3; D is unclear. This CDR3 is built from 15 residues. V lost 4 bases and J 2 bases, leaving 12 bases between the germline ends. The germline V gene encodes CDR1 LGHNA and CDR2 YNFKEQ. CDR3 protein: CASSPRGLTGNTIYF. The CDR3 DNA reads as TGTGCCAGCAGCCCAAGAGGGCTCACTGGAAACACCATATATTTT.

This clonotype was counted at least ten times. The chain uses TRBV2 and TRBJ2-5; TRBD1 or TRBD2 may be the D gene (6 bases each). There are 14 residues in the CDR3. The germline gives CDR1 SNHLY, CDR2 FYNNEI. The ends were cut back, 4 bases at V and 5 bases at J, with 14 bases in the middle. CDR3 residues: CASSGSGAVETQYF. CDR3 sequence (DNA): TGTGCCAGCAGTGGGTCGGGGGCAGTGGAGACCCAGTACTTC.

This clonotype came up many times. The chain carries TRBV4-1 and TRBJ2-3; no reliable D call. CDR1 is MGHRA and CDR2 is YSYEKL in the germline V gene. V shed 0 bases and J shed 2 bases, with 12 bases lying between them. CDR3 length: 16 amino acids. CDR3 coding DNA: TGCGCCAGCAGCCAAGATCCCGGACCCAACACAGATACGCAGTATTTT. It translates to CASSQDPGPNTDTQYF.

In its sample, this clonotype was seen many times. The chain combines TRBV7-2 with TRBJ2-3; 9 nucleotides line up with TRBD1. The CDR3 runs 15 residues. CDR1 is SGHTA and CDR2 is FQGNSA in the germline V gene. Germline trimming cut 1 base from V and 4 bases from J; bases unmatched to any gene: 3. The CDR3 DNA reads as TGTGCCAGCAGCTTAGGGACAGGGGTTTCAGATACGCAGTATTTT. It encodes CASSLGTGVSDTQYF.

Of note for this clonotype: A far larger clone differs by one base, so this is likely a read error. V is TRBV5-3 and J is TRBJ2-1, with D perhaps TRBD1 (7 bases). TRBV5-3 is classed as an ORF, of uncertain function. The CDR3 extends over 15 amino acids. CDR3 residues: CVSSWTGGGSNEQFF. The CDR3 coding sequence is TGTGTCAGCAGCTGGACAGGTGGAGGGAGCAATGAGCAGTTCTTC.

This clonotype was picked up many times. As DNA, the CDR3 is TGTGCCAGCAGCTTTAGTCTAGCGGGGGCTAGCACAGATACGCAGTATTTT. It codes for CASSFSLAGASTDTQYF. This rearrangement joins TRBV7-9 to TRBJ2-3; 10 nucleotides line up with TRBD2. V gave up 3 bases and J gave up 0 bases; unmatched junction bases: 6. The CDR3 contains 17 residues. Per the germline V gene, CDR1 is SEHNR and CDR2 is FQNEAQ (reference sequence).

A word on this clonotype: It is likely a read error: a sequence one base away is far more abundant. V gene TRBV6-6 combines with J gene TRBJ1-5; D is possibly TRBD1 (5 bases). This CDR3 has 15 residues. Germline CDR1 reads MNHNY; CDR2 reads SVGAGI (reference sequence). V lost 2 bases to trimming and J lost 1 base, with 9 bases between them. CDR3 sequence: CASSYGGVSNQPQHF. For the CDR3, the DNA is TGTGCCAGCAGTTACGGGGGGGTCAGCAATCAGCCCCAGCATTTT.

In its sample, this clonotype was seen many times. This sequence joins TRBV12-5 and TRBJ2-7; 9 bases agree with TRBD1. Germline values: CDR1 LGHNT, CDR2 FRNRAP. V gave up 6 bases and J gave up 6 bases; unmatched junction bases: 9. The CDR3 is made up of 14 amino acids. CDR3 bases: TGTGCTAGTGGCCCCGGGACAGGGATGCTCGAGCAGTACTTC. Its protein is CASGPGTGMLEQYF.

This clonotype was counted ten times or more. CDR3 amino acids: CASSEWGGDQETQYF. The CDR3 nucleotides are TGTGCCAGCAGTGAATGGGGAGGCGACCAAGAGACCCAGTACTTC. V is TRBV25-1 and J is TRBJ2-5; D possibly corresponds to TRBD2 (6 bases). Germline CDR1 reads MGHDK; CDR2 reads SYGVNS. This CDR3 spans 15 amino acids. The V end was cut by 1 base, the J end by 0 bases, with 9 bases between.

This clonotype was recorded a few times. The chain combines TRBV7-9 with TRBJ2-6; D not certain. The CDR3 runs to 17 residues. Trimming pared 2 bases from V and 4 bases from J, leaving 15 bases between. Germline CDR1 SEHNR, CDR2 FQNEAQ (reference sequence). The CDR3 DNA is TGTGCCAGCAGCTTACCAACCTCCGGGTCCGGGGCCAACGTCCTGACTTTC. Translation: CASSLPTSGSGANVLTF.

This clonotype has ten or more counts. The CDR3 loop reads CATSEISGELFF. As DNA, the CDR3 is TGTGCCACCAGTGAAATTTCCGGGGAGCTGTTTTTT. This chain links TRBV24-1 with TRBJ2-2; no definite D call. The V gene lost 4 bases and the J gene lost 6 bases, with 5 bases spanning the gap. Germline CDR1 and CDR2: KGHDR and SFDVKD. The CDR3 length is 12 residues.

Concerning this clonotype itself: A far larger clone is only one base removed, so a read error is likely. V is TRBV6-6 and J is TRBJ2-7; TRBD1 matches 8 bases. From germline, CDR1 is MNHNY and CDR2 SVGAGI (reference sequence). The CDR3 extends over 15 amino acids. V shed 10 bases and J 2 bases; nucleotides not matched to a gene: 13. The CDR3 coding sequence is TGTGCCACCGGTGATAAGACAGGGGACCCCTACGAGCAGTACTTC. Protein: CATGDKTGDPYEQYF.

This clonotype was counted at least ten times. J is TRBJ2-7 and V is TRBV5-1, with TRBD1 matching over 7 bases. The CDR3 contains 14 residues. CDR1 is SGHRS, CDR2 YFSETQ, per germline. J lost 6 bases, V lost 4 bases, and 10 bases had no gene match. CDR3 amino acids: CASSPRQGFSEQYF. The CDR3 DNA is TGCGCCAGCAGCCCGCGACAGGGTTTCTCCGAGCAGTACTTC. The complete variable domain, with remaining parts taken from reference TRBV5-1 and TRBJ2-7, reads KAGVTQTPRYLIKTRGQQVTLSCSPISGHRSVSWYQQTPGQGLQFLFEYFSETQRNKGNFPGRFSGRQFSNSRSEMNVSTLELGDSALYLCASSPRQGFSEQYFGPGTRLTVT.

This clonotype was seen many times. This chain joins TRBV20-1 and TRBJ2-3; the D gene is possibly TRBD1 (5 bases). V was cut by 1 base and J by 6 bases, with 14 bases left in between. The CDR3 length is 14 residues. Germline-derived CDR1 and CDR2 are DFQATT and SNEGSKA (reference sequence). CDR3 nucleotides: TGCAGTGCTAGAGGCCCAGGGTCGCAGGATACGCAGTATTTT. Translated, it gives CSARGPGSQDTQYF.

In this sample, this clonotype turned up many times. The chain combines TRBV9 with TRBJ2-1, with 11 bases identical to TRBD2. Trimming cost V 3 bases and J 9 bases; bases outside gene matches: 5. The germline V gene has CDR1 SGDLS and CDR2 YYNGEE. The CDR3 totals 14 residues. CDR3 in amino acids: CASSATLAGGEQFF. The CDR3 nucleotides are TGTGCCAGCAGCGCAACGCTAGCGGGGGGTGAGCAGTTCTTC.

This clonotype was counted ten times or more. The chain recombines TRBV11-2 with TRBJ2-7; 7 bases match TRBD1. Germline V lookup: CDR1 SGHAT, CDR2 FQNNGV. Trimming cost V 4 bases and J 1 base; bases outside gene matches: 7. CDR3 length equals 15 residues. The DNA for the CDR3 is TGTGCCAGCAGCTCACCACAGGGGAGTTCCTACGAGCAGTACTTC. Its translation is CASSSPQGSSYEQYF.

V is TRBV3-1 and J is TRBJ2-5; 11 bases match TRBD1. CDR3 length: 15 residues. The ends lost 4 bases at V and 4 bases at J; junction bases unmatched: 5. Germline loops: CDR1 LGHDT, CDR2 YNNKEL (reference sequence). The CDR3 sequence: CASSRGQGARETQYF. The CDR3 DNA reads TGTGCCAGCAGCCGAGGACAGGGGGCTCGAGAGACCCAGTACTTC.

This clonotype was counted ten times or more. The genes are TRBV15 and TRBJ1-1; D might be TRBD1 (5 bases). Trimming pared 11 bases from V and 2 bases from J, leaving 21 bases between. Per germline, CDR1 LNHNV and CDR2 YYDKDF (reference sequence). The CDR3 is 15 amino acids. CDR3 DNA sequence: TGTGCCGCCTTAAGGGACCCGAGGTCCAACACTGAAGCTTTCTTT. Translating gives CAALRDPRSNTEAFF.